This T cell receptor beta chain emerged from a study of control samples from healthy donors and cancer patients. This table comes from immunoSEQ multiplex PCR, and its TCRdb copy is limited to in-frame clones, with some not included. This table holds about 120,000 clones, around 92% found once. This clone came up once. CDR1 and CDR2 (germline): MNHEY, SVGAGI. J was trimmed by 2 bases and V by 7 bases; bases with no gene match: 7. The CDR3 runs 14 residues. The sequenced sample consisted of PBMCs. The receptor was derived from a man aged 80 or over with head and neck cancer. This rearrangement joins TRBV6-5 to TRBJ2-7, with 8 bases fitting TRBD1. CDR3 region: CASIRTGRTYEQYF. DNA of the CDR3: TGTGCCAGCATTCGGACAGGGAGGACCTACGAGCAGTACTTC.